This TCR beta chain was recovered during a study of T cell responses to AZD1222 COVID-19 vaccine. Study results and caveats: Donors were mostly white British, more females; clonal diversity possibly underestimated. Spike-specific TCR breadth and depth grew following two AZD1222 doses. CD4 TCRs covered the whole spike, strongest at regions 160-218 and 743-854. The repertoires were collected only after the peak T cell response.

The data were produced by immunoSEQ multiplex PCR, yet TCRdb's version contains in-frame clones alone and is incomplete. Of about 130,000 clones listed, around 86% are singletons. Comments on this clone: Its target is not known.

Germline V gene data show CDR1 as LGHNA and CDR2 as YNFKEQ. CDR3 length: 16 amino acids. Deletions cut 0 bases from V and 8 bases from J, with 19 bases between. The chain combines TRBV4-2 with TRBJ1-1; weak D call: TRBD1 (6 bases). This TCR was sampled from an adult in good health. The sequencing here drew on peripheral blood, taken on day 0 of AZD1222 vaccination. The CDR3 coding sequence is TGTGCCAGCAGCCAAGATGGAGGGGGATTCGCGACCGAAGCTTTCTTT. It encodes CASSQDGGGFATEAFF.